The clone carrying this T cell receptor beta chain was seen a few times. This record comes from a study of T cells in Graves' hyperthyroidism and ophthalmopathy. Study as a whole: The initial diagnosis was the point when peripheral blood was collected, ahead of any treatment.

V was clipped by 3 bases and J by 1 base; unmatched bases: 6. The CDR3 totals 16 residues. Germline V CDR1 and CDR2: SGDLS, YYNGEE. Amplification of TCR beta CDR3 regions used RNA as the template. HTBI primers drove first-round RT-PCR of the TCR CDR3. TCRdb itself ran the multiplex PCR reads through MiXCR, one entry per CDR3 protein. The sample has 600,000 to 850,000 distinct CDR3 sequences; under 20% are singletons. The TCR was taken from a woman aged 45-65 years with Graves' hyperthyroidism that later progressed to Graves' ophthalmopathy. Sequencing was carried out using blood. The rearrangement uses TRBV9 and TRBJ2-2; 7 bases match TRBD2. The CDR3 protein is CASSDPGGGNTGELFF. The CDR3 nucleotides read TGTGCCAGCAGCGACCCTGGGGGGGGGAACACCGGGGAGCTGTTTTTT.